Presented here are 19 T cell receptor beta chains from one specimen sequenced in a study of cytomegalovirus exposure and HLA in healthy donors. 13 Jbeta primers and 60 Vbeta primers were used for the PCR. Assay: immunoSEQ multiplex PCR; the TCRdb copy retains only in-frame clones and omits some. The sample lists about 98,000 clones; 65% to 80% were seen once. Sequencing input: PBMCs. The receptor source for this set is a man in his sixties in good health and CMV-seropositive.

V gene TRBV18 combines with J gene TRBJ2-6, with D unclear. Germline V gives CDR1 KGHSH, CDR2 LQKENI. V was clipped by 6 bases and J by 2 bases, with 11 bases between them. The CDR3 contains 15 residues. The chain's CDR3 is CASSPITAGANVLTF. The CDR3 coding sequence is TGTGCCAGCTCTCCTATTACGGCTGGGGCCAACGTCCTGACTTTC.

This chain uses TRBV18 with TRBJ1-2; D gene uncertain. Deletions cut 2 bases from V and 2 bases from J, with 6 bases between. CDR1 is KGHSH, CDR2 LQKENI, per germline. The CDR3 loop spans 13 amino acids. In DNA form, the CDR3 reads TGTGCCAGCTCACCAGGAGGGAACTATGGCTACACCTTC. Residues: CASSPGGNYGYTF.

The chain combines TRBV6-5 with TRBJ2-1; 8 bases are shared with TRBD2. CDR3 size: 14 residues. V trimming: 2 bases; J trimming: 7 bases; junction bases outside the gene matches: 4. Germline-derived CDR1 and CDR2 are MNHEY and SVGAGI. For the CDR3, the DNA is TGTGCCAGCAGTTACATAGGACTAGCAAATGAGCAGTTCTTC. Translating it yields CASSYIGLANEQFF.

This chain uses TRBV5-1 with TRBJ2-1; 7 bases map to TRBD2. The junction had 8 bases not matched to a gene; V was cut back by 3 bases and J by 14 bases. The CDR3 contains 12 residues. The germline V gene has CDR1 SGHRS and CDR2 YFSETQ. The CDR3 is CASSYPGGPKFF. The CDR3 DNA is TGCGCCAGCAGCTACCCGGGGGGACCCAAGTTCTTC.

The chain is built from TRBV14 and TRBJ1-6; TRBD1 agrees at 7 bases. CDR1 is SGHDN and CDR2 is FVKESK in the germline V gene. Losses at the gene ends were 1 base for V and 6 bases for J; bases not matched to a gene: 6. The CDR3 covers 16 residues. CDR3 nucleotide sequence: TGTGCCAGCAGCCAAGCTCGGGCAGGGGGTAATTCACCCCTCCACTTT. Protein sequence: CASSQARAGGNSPLHF.

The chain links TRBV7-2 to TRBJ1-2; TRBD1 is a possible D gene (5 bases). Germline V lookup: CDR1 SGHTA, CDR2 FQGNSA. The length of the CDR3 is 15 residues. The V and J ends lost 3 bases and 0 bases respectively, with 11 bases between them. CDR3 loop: CASSFDVTANYGYTF. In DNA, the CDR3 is TGTGCCAGCAGCTTTGATGTGACAGCTAACTATGGCTACACCTTC. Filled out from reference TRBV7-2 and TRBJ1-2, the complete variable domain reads GAGVSQSPSNKVTEKGKDVELRCDPISGHTALYWYRQSLGQGLEFLIYFQGNSAPDKSGLPSDRFSAERTGGSVSTLTIQRTQQEDSAVYLCASSFDVTANYGYTFGSGTRLTVV.

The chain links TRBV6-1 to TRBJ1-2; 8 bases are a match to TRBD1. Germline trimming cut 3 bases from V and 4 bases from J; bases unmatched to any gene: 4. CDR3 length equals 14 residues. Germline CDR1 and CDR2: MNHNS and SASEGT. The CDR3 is CASSDRGRVYGYTF. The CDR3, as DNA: TGTGCCAGCAGTGACAGGGGGCGAGTCTATGGCTACACCTTC.

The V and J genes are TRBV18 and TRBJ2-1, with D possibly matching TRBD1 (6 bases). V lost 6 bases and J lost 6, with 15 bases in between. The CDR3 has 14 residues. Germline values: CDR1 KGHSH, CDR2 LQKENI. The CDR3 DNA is TGTGCCAGCTCCCCCCCCGGCAGGGGCAATGAGCAGTTCTTC. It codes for CASSPPGRGNEQFF.

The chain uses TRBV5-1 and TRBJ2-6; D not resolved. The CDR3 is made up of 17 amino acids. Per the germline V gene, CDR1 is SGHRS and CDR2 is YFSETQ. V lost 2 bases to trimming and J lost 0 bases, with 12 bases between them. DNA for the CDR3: TGCGCCAGCAGCTTCGCGGCGACCCTCTCTGGGGCCAACGTCCTGACTTTC. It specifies CASSFAATLSGANVLTF. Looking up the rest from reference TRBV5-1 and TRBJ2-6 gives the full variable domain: KAGVTQTPRYLIKTRGQQVTLSCSPISGHRSVSWYQQTPGQGLQFLFEYFSETQRNKGNFPGRFSGRQFSNSRSEMNVSTLELGDSALYLCASSFAATLSGANVLTFGAGSRLTVL.

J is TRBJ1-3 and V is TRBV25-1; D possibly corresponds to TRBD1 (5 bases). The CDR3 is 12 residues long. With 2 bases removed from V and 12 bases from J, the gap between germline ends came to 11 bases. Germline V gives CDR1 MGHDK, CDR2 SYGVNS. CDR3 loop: CASSEKGWDIYF. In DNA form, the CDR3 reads TGTGCCAGCAGTGAAAAGGGGTGGGACATATATTTT.

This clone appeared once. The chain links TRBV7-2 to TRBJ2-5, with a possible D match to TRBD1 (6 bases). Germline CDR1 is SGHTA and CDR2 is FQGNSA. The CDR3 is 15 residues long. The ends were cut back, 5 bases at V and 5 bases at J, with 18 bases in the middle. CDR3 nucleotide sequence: TGTGCCAGCAGCCCCTGGGAGACCCAGGGGGAGACCCAGTACTTC. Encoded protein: CASSPWETQGETQYF.

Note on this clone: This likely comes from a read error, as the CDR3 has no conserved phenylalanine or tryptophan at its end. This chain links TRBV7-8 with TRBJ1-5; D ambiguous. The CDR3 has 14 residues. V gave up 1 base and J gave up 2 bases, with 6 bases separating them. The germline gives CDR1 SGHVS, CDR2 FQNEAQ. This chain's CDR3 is CASSLELGNQPQHL. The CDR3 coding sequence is TGTGCCAGCAGCTTAGAACTAGGCAATCAGCCCCAGCATCTT.

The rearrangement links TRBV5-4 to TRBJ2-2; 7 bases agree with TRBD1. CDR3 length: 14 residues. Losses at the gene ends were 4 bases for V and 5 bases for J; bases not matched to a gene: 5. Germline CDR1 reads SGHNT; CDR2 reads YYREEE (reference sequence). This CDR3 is CASSEGAETGELFF. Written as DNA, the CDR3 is TGTGCCAGCAGCGAGGGGGCAGAAACCGGGGAGCTGTTTTTT.

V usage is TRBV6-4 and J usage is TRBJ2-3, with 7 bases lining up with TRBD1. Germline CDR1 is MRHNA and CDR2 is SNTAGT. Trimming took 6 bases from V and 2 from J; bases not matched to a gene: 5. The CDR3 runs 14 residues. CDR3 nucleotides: TGTGCCAGCAGGAAGACAGGGTCCACAGATACGCAGTATTTT. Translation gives CASRKTGSTDTQYF.

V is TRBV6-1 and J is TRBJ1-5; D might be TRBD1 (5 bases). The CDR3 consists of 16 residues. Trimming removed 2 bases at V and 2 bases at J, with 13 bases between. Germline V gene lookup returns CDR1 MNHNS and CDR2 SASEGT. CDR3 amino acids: CASSEPGGLGNQPQHF. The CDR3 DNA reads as TGTGCCAGCAGTGAACCGGGGGGTCTCGGCAATCAGCCCCAGCATTTT.

Here the CDR3 reads CASSQGYSSTDTQYF. CDR3 nucleotide sequence: TGTGCCAGCAGCCAGGGGTACAGTAGTACAGATACGCAGTATTTT. The V gene is TRBV7-3, the J gene TRBJ2-3; the D gene is possibly TRBD1 (6 bases). With 5 bases removed from V and 3 bases from J, the gap between germline ends came to 15 bases. The CDR3 loop spans 15 amino acids. Germline assignment: CDR1 SGHTA and CDR2 FQGTGA.

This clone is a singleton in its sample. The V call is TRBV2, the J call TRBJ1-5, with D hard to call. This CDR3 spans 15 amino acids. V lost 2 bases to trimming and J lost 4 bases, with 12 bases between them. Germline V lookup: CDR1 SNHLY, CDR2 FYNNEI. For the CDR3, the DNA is TGTGCCAGCAGTGAAACGGGTCCCATAAATCAGCCCCAGCATTTT. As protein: CASSETGPINQPQHF.

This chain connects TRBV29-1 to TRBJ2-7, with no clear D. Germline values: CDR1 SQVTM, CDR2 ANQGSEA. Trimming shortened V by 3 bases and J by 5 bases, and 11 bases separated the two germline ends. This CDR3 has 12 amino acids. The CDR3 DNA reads TGCAGCGTTGATCTAGGCCGGGACGAGCAGTACTTC. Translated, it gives CSVDLGRDEQYF.

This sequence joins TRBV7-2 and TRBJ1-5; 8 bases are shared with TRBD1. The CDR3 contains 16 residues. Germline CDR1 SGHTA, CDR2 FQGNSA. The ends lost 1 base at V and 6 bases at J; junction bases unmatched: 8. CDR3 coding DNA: TGTGCCAGCAGCTTAGTATCAGGGGGCGCTTCTCAGCCCCAGCATTTT. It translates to CASSLVSGGASQPQHF.